A selection of T cell receptor beta chains follows, all from one sample in a study of blood T cells in healthy people across ages. Using its own MiXCR run on the 5' RACE reads, TCRdb lists one record per CDR3 protein. This table has roughly 1,800,000 distinct CDR3 sequences, just under 50% appearing once. The source material was blood. All receptors derive from a woman aged 40 to 50 in good health. Each CDR3 is given with its conserved first and last residue. The order of the fields is J gene, clone size, D gene, V gene, CDR3 DNA, CDR3 protein. A D gene is named only where the DNA matches it firmly. The size field is filled for only some rows; it gives once, few, many or a size class.

j_call: TRBJ2-7; clone_size: few; d_call: TRBD1; v_call: TRBV11-2; cdr3_nt: TGTGCCAGCAGGTTCCTACAGGGGTACGAGCAGTACTTC; cdr3_aa: CASRFLQGYEQYF
j_call: TRBJ2-5; clone_size: once; d_call: NA; v_call: TRBV6-1; cdr3_nt: TGTGCCAGCAGCGACGACGGGGGGCTAGAGACCCAGTACTTC; cdr3_aa: CASSDDGGLETQYF
j_call: TRBJ2-3; clone_size: NA; d_call: NA; v_call: TRBV7-9; cdr3_nt: TGTGCCAGCAGCTTACGACAGGCGTTCCCCACAGATACGCAGTATTTT; cdr3_aa: CASSLRQAFPTDTQYF
j_call: TRBJ1-4; clone_size: NA; d_call: NA; v_call: TRBV4-1; cdr3_nt: TGCGCCAGCAGCCGGGCGGCGGGTTTTGAAAAACTGTTTTTT; cdr3_aa: CASSRAAGFEKLFF
j_call: TRBJ2-7; clone_size: NA; d_call: NA; v_call: TRBV5-5; cdr3_nt: TGTGCCAGCAGCCCAGGGCCTCTAAGTAGTGAGCAGTACTTC; cdr3_aa: CASSPGPLSSEQYF
j_call: TRBJ2-5; clone_size: many; d_call: TRBD2; v_call: TRBV20-1; cdr3_nt: TGCAGTGCTAGGACTAGCGGGGGTGGAGAGACCCAGTACTTC; cdr3_aa: CSARTSGGGETQYF
j_call: TRBJ2-3; clone_size: NA; d_call: NA; v_call: TRBV28; cdr3_nt: TGTGCCAGCACCCCCTCTTGGGGGGCCGGAGATACGCAGTATTTT; cdr3_aa: CASTPSWGAGDTQYF
j_call: TRBJ2-1; clone_size: few; d_call: TRBD1; v_call: TRBV11-2; cdr3_nt: TGTGCCAGCAGCTTTACAGGGGAAGTCTCCTACAATGAGCAGTTCTTC; cdr3_aa: CASSFTGEVSYNEQFF
j_call: TRBJ2-3; clone_size: NA; d_call: NA; v_call: TRBV6-2/TRBV6-3; cdr3_nt: TGTGCCAGCAGTTACCACAGAACGCGTTACACAGATACGCAGTATTTT; cdr3_aa: CASSYHRTRYTDTQYF
j_call: TRBJ2-3; clone_size: NA; d_call: NA; v_call: TRBV7-2; cdr3_nt: TGTGCCAGCAGCTTAATTACCGCAGATACGCAGTATTTT; cdr3_aa: CASSLITADTQYF
j_call: TRBJ2-2; clone_size: few; d_call: NA; v_call: TRBV4-1; cdr3_nt: TGCGCCAGCAGCCTCGCGGTGTCCACCGGGGAGCTGTTTTTT; cdr3_aa: CASSLAVSTGELFF
j_call: TRBJ2-5; clone_size: many; d_call: NA; v_call: TRBV7-2; cdr3_nt: TGTGCCAGCAGCTTAAGTGCGGGGAAAGAGACCCAGTACTTC; cdr3_aa: CASSLSAGKETQYF
j_call: TRBJ2-7; clone_size: few; d_call: TRBD1; v_call: TRBV6-8; cdr3_nt: TGTGCCAGCGGACCCCCGGGACAGGGGACTTACGAGCAGTACTTC; cdr3_aa: CASGPPGQGTYEQYF
j_call: TRBJ1-1; clone_size: once; d_call: TRBD1; v_call: TRBV20-1; cdr3_nt: TGCAGTGCTATGGGACAGTTGATGAACACTGAAGCTTTCTTT; cdr3_aa: CSAMGQLMNTEAFF
j_call: TRBJ1-1; clone_size: few; d_call: NA; v_call: TRBV28; cdr3_nt: TGTGCCAGCAGCCCTGTGAACACTGAAGCTTTCTTT; cdr3_aa: CASSPVNTEAFF
j_call: TRBJ2-7; clone_size: few; d_call: NA; v_call: TRBV20-1; cdr3_nt: TGCAGTGCTAGAGGGGCAAGCGGGCCCGACTACGAGCAGTACTTC; cdr3_aa: CSARGASGPDYEQYF
j_call: TRBJ2-7; clone_size: many; d_call: NA; v_call: TRBV4-1; cdr3_nt: TGCGCCAGCAGCCAAGACAGGGTAGACGAGCAGTACTTC; cdr3_aa: CASSQDRVDEQYF